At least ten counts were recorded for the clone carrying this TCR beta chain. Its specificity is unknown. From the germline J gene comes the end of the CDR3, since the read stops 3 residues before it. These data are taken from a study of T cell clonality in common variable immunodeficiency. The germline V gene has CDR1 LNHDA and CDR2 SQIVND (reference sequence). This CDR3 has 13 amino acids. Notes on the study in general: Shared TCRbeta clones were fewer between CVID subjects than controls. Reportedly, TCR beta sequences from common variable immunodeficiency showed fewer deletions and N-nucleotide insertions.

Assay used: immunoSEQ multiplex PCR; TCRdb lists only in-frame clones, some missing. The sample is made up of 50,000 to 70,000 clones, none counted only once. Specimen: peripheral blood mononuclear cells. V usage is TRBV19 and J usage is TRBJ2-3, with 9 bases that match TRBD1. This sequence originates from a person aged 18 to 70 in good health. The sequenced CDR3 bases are TGTGTCCAAGCTGGGACAGGGAGAAATACG. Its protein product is CVQAGTGRNT. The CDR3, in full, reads CVQAGTGRNTQYF.